This TCR beta chain was recovered during a study of blood T cell repertoires in COVID-19. As for the study in general: Nucleic acid was either cDNA or gDNA, and it came from T cells, B-cell-depleted T cells, or PBMCs.

Seattle's enrolled individuals joined amid active infection and were then monitored longitudinally. Germline assignment: CDR1 SGHNT and CDR2 YYREEE (reference sequence). V was cut by 4 bases and J by 3 bases, with 13 bases left in between. The CDR3 spans 14 residues. In the study's own analysis: Researchers report that nucleated cell counts were estimated from reference gene primer amplification. Method: immunoSEQ multiplex PCR; TCRdb's copy keeps in-frame clones and lacks some. V and J calls and clone size come straight from that table; D and trimming were deduced from the DNA. The repertoire consists of 400,000 to 450,000 clones, with over 85% occurring once and the leading ten covering 0.75% to 0.85%.

Sequenced sample: peripheral blood. J is TRBJ2-5 and V is TRBV5-4; perhaps TRBD2 as D (6 bases). This sequence was found in a man aged 18 to 30 with COVID-19, enrolled during active disease. CDR3 in amino acids: CASSAAGTKETQYF. The CDR3 DNA follows: TGTGCCAGCAGCGCCGCGGGAACTAAAGAGACCCAGTACTTC.